Below, one TCR beta chain is given with its context. What it binds is not known. Construction of TCR beta libraries was performed using quantitative 5'-RACE with molecular barcodes. Each CDR3 protein gets one entry after TCRdb re-called the 5' RACE reads with MiXCR. The top ten hold around 30% of the sample, which has about 27,000 distinct CDR3 sequences, 7.9% seen once. This specimen belongs to a study of CD8 T cells in ankylosing spondylitis. Study-level results: Ankylosing spondylitis blood appeared to carry a characteristic TCR beta motif of eight or nine highly homologous variants. Within peripheral blood, clones linked to disease were CD8+ and relatively rare.

Sequencing was done on a sample of blood. This receptor was taken from a male donor with ankylosing spondylitis or in good health (not recorded which).

The CDR3 DNA sequence: TGTGCCAGCAGTGAAGGGGCGGTCTCCTACAATGAGCAGTTCTTC. It is translated as CASSEGAVSYNEQFF. The V call is TRBV2, the J call TRBJ2-1, with D hard to call. CDR1 is SNHLY and CDR2 is FYNNEI in the germline V gene. V shed 1 base and J shed 0 bases, with 7 bases lying between them. The CDR3 runs to 15 residues.